Included here is one T cell receptor (beta chain) sequence, with context. This sample is part of a study of blood T cell repertoires in COVID-19. Study details: Sites in the United States, Italy and Spain provided acute and convalescent COVID-19 samples. The analysed material was cDNA or gDNA that came from T cells, B-cell-depleted T cells, or PBMCs.

The V gene end was trimmed by 7 bases and the J gene end by 10 bases; junction bases not matched to a gene: 13. This CDR3 has 16 residues. CDR1 and CDR2 from the germline V gene are MNHEY and SVGEGT. Original methodology: Scientists estimated how many nucleated cells there were by amplifying reference gene primers. Repertoires were generated with immunoSEQ multiplex PCR, while TCRdb's copy carries only in-frame clones and drops some. That table is the source of V, J and clone size, and D and trimming were worked out from the DNA. The sample lists about 40,000 clones; 70% to 90% were seen once. This sequence originates from a man aged 45-65 years in a cohort sampled during active COVID-19. The gene calls are TRBV6-2 or TRBV6-3 and TRBJ2-1; 13 nucleotides match TRBD2. What was sequenced was peripheral blood. The CDR3 protein is CASTPKGLAGPLEQFF. DNA of the CDR3: TGTGCCAGCACCCCTAAGGGACTAGCGGGGCCTTTGGAGCAGTTCTTC.